The subject of this entry is one T cell receptor beta chain. Its target is unknown. Assay used: immunoSEQ multiplex PCR; TCRdb lists only in-frame clones, some missing. Among about 96,000 clones, approximately 80% were seen once, and the ten largest hold roughly 5.8%. The CDR3 extends over 12 amino acids. Trimming took 6 bases from V and 6 from J; bases not matched to a gene: 3. Germline V gene sequence: CDR1 SGDLS, CDR2 YYNGEE. The source of the sample is a study of OX40 agonist ivuxolimab in advanced cancers. Across the study: Hepatocellular carcinoma, melanoma, renal cell or head and neck cancer affected the dose-escalation patients.

Findings of the study overall: Also showing low normalized T-cell clonal expansion were some of the nonresponders.

The chain links TRBV9 to TRBJ2-1, with TRBD1 identical over 7 bases. This specimen consisted of CD4+ or CD8+ T cells sorted from blood, obtained in a trial of the OX40 agonist ivuxolimab. The clonotype comes from an adult with an advanced solid tumor such as melanoma, head and neck, liver or kidney cancer. CDR3 sequence: CASTTGVNEQFF. The CDR3, as DNA: TGTGCCAGCACCACAGGGGTCAATGAGCAGTTCTTC.